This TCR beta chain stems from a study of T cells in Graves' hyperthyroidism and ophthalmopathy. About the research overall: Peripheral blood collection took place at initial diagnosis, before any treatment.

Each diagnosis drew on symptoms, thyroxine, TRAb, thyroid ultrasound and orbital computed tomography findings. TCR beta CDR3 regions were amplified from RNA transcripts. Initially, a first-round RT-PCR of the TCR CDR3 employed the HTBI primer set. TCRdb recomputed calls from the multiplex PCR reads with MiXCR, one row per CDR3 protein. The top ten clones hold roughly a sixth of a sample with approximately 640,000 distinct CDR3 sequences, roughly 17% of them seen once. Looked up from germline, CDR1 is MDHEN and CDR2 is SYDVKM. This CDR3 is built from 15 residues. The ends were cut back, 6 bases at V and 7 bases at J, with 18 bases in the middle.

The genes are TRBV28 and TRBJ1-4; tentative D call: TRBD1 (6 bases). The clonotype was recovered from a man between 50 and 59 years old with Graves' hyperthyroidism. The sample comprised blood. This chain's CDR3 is CASRPGTSMGEKLFF. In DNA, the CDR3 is TGTGCCAGCAGACCGGGGACAAGTATGGGTGAAAAACTGTTTTTT.